The text below deals with one T cell receptor beta chain. Antigen unknown. This specimen comes from a study of T cells in tuberculosis. On the study more broadly: IGRA-negative adolescents, IGRA-positive adolescents with latent tuberculosis and adults with active tuberculosis formed this South African cohort.

This CDR3 is 15 amino acids long. Germline CDR1 reads SGHDN; CDR2 reads FVKESK. J was trimmed by 5 bases and V by 4 bases; bases with no gene match: 4. Study-wide results and limits: The TCR-beta difference was not significant; alpha differences partly reflected length. Selection depended on which cryopreserved specimens were available. Active tuberculosis alpha repertoires lay closer to GMM-specific TCRs than controls'.

Profiling relied on immunoSEQ multiplex PCR, and the TCRdb table lists in-frame clones only, not all of them. The data contain around 38,000 clones, around 95% of them seen just once; the ten biggest clones take up about 3.7%. The clonotype comes from a donor aged 5-35 years with latent tuberculosis or without tuberculosis infection. Sequenced input: PBMCs. The chain employs TRBV14 and TRBJ2-5, with 13 positions matching TRBD2. CDR3 sequence reads: CASSPGLAGTETQYF. CDR3 DNA: TGTGCCAGCAGCCCGGGACTAGCGGGGACCGAGACCCAGTACTTC.